This T cell receptor (beta chain) was sequenced in a study of OX40 agonist ivuxolimab in advanced cancers. About the research overall: Prior anti-PD-1, anti-PD-L1 or anti-CTLA-4 therapy did not bar entry, and 30% to 40% had some.

Trimming removed 5 bases from V and 6 bases from J; junction bases left unmatched: 4. The CDR3 spans 15 residues. Germline-derived CDR1 and CDR2 are SGHTA and FQGNSA. Some clones are missing from TCRdb's copy, which holds only in-frame ones; the method was immunoSEQ multiplex PCR. This table has roughly 64,000 clones, approximately 80% appearing once. The sequencing here drew on CD4+ or CD8+ T cells sorted from blood, taken in a trial of the OX40 agonist ivuxolimab. The clonotype was recovered from an adult with an advanced solid tumor such as melanoma, head and neck, liver or kidney cancer. This chain joins TRBV7-2 and TRBJ2-1; TRBD2 matches at 13 bases. The CDR3 region is CASSQGLAGLNEQFF. CDR3 bases: TGTGCCAGCAGCCAGGGACTAGCGGGGCTCAATGAGCAGTTCTTC.